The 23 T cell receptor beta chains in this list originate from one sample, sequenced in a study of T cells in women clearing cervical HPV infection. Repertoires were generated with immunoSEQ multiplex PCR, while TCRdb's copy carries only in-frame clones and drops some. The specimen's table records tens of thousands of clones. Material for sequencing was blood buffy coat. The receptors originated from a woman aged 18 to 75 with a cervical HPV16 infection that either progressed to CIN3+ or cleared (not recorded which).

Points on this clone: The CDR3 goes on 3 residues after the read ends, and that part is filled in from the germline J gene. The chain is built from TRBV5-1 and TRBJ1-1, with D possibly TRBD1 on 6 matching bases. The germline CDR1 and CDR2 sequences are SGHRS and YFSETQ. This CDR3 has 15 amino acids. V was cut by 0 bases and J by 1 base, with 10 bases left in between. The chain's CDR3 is CASSLVAGENTEAFF. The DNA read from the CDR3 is TGCGCCAGCAGCTTGGTTGCAGGGGAGAACACTGAA.

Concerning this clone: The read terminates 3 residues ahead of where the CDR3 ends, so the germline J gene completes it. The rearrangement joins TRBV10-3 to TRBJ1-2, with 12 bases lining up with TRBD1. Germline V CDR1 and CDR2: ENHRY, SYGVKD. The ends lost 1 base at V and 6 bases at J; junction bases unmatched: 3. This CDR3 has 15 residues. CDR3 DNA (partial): TGTGCCATCAGTGAGTGGGGACAGGGGGCCCATGGC. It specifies CAISEWGQGAHG. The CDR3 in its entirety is CAISEWGQGAHGYTF.

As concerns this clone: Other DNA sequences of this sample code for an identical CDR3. The CDR3 DNA, read in part, is TGTGCCAGCTCACCAGAACAGGGTGGGGAAAAA. This codes for CASSPEQGGEK. The whole CDR3 region reads CASSPEQGGEKLFF. This chain uses TRBV18 with TRBJ1-4; possible D gene TRBD1, 6 bases. The observed sequence ends 3 residues before the CDR3 terminus, with the missing tail filled in from the germline J gene. Deletions cut 2 bases from V and 8 bases from J, with 12 bases between. Germline V gene data show CDR1 as KGHSH and CDR2 as LQKENI. The CDR3 has 14 residues.

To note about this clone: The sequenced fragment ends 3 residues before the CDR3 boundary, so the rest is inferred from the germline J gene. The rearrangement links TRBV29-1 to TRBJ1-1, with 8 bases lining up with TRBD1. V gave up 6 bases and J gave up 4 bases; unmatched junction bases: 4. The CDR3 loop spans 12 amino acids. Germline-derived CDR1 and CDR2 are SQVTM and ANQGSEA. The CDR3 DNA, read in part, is TGCAGCGTCACGACAGGGGTCACTGAA. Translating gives CSVTTGVTE. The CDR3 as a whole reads CSVTTGVTEAFF.

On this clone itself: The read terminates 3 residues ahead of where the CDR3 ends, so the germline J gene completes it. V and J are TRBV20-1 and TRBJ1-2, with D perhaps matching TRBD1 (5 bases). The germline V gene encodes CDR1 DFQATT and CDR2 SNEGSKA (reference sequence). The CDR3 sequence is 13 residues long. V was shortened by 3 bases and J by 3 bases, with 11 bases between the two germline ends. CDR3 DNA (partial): TGCAGTGCTAGGGCGGGGCGTTACTATGGC. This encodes CSARAGRYYG. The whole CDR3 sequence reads CSARAGRYYGYTF.

CDR3 DNA, as far as it was read: TGCAGTGCTAGAGATTCCTCAGGGTCTGATGTCTCCGGAACTGGC. It yields the protein CSARDSSGSDVSGTG. The full CDR3 protein is CSARDSSGSDVSGTGYTF. The rearrangement joins TRBV20-1 to TRBJ1-2; tentative D call: TRBD1 (5 bases). The sequence runs out 3 residues before the end of the CDR3; the remainder is reconstructed from the germline J gene. The CDR3 sequence is 18 residues long. Trimming shortened V by 0 bases and J by 7 bases, and 27 bases separated the two germline ends. The germline CDR1 and CDR2 sequences are DFQATT and SNEGSKA (reference sequence).

The CDR3 bases that were read are TGTGCCAGTAGTATAGTCTCTTGGACTAGCGGGGGATGGAAATACAATGAG. Translation: CASSIVSWTSGGWKYNE. The CDR3 in its entirety is CASSIVSWTSGGWKYNEQFF. The chain uses TRBV19 and TRBJ2-1, with 13 positions matching TRBD2. Coverage ceases 3 residues before the CDR3 finishes, and the germline J gene fills in the end. The ends lost 1 base at V and 4 bases at J; junction bases unmatched: 13. This CDR3 region has 20 residues. Looked up from germline, CDR1 is LNHDA and CDR2 is SQIVND (reference sequence).

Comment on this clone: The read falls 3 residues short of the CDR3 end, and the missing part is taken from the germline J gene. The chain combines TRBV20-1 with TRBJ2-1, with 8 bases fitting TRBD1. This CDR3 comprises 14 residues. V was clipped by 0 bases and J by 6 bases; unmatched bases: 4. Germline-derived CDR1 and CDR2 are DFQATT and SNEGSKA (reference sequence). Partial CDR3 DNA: TGCAGTGCTAGAGATTCGACAGGGGTCAATGAG. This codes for CSARDSTGVNE. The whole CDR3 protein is CSARDSTGVNEQFF.

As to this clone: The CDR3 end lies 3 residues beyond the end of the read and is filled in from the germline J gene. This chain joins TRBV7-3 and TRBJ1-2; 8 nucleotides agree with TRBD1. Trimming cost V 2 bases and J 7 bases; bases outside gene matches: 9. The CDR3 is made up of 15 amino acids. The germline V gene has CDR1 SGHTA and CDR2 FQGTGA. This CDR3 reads CASSLVAGGFSGYTF. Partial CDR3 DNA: TGTGCCAGCAGCTTAGTCGCAGGGGGCTTTAGTGGC. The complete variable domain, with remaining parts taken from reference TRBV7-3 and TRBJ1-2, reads GAGVSQTPSNKVTEKGKYVELRCDPISGHTALYWYRQSLGQGPEFLIYFQGTGAADDSGLPNDRFFAVRPEGSVSTLKIQRTERGDSAVYLCASSLVAGGFSGYTFGSGTRLTVV.

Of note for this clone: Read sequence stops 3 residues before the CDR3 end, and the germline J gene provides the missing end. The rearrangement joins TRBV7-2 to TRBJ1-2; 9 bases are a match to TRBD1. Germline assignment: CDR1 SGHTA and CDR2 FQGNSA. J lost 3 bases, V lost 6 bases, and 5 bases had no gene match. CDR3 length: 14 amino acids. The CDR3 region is CASRGTGSDYGYTF. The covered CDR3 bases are TGTGCCAGCAGGGGGACAGGGTCGGACTATGGC. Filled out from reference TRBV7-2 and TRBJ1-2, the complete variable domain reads GAGVSQSPSNKVTEKGKDVELRCDPISGHTALYWYRQSLGQGLEFLIYFQGNSAPDKSGLPSDRFSAERTGGSVSTLTIQRTQQEDSAVYLCASRGTGSDYGYTFGSGTRLTVV.

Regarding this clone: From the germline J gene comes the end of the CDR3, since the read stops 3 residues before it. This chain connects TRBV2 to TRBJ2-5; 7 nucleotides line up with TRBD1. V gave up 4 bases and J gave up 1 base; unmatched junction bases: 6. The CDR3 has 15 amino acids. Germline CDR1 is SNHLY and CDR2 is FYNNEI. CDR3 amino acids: CASSGRDRIQETQYF. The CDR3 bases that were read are TGTGCCAGCAGTGGCCGGGACAGAATCCAAGAGACC.

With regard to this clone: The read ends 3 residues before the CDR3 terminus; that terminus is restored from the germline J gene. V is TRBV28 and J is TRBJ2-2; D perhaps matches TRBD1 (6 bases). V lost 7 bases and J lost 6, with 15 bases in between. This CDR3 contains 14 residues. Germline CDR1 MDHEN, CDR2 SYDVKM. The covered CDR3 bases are TGTGCCAGCACCCTAGGGGGTCCCGCCGGGGAG. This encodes CASTLGGPAGE. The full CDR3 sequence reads CASTLGGPAGELFF.

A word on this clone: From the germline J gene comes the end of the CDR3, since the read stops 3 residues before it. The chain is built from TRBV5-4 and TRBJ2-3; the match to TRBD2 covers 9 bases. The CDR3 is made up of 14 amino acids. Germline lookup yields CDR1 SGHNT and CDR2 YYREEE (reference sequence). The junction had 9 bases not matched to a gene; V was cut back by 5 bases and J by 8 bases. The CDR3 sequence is CASRGGGGAGTQYF. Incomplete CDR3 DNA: TGTGCCAGCAGAGGGGGCGGGGGGGCAGGTACG.

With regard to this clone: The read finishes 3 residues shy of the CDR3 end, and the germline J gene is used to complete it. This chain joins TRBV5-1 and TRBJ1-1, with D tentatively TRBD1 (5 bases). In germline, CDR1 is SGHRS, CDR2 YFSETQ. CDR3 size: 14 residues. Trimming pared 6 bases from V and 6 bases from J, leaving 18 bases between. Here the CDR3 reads CASKGQGGVAEAFF. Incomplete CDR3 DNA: TGCGCCAGCAAGGGTCAGGGCGGGGTCGCTGAA.

The sequenced part of the CDR3 DNA is TGTGCCAGCAGCGAAAGACGGGGTTACGAG. Translation gives CASSERRGYE. The complete CDR3 sequence is CASSERRGYEQYF. The chain uses TRBV11-3 and TRBJ2-7, with D possibly matching TRBD2 (5 bases). The read ends 3 residues shy of where the CDR3 ends; the end is completed using the germline J gene. The V end was cut by 5 bases, the J end by 4 bases, with 12 bases between. This CDR3 spans 13 amino acids. From germline, CDR1 is SGHNT and CDR2 YENEEA.

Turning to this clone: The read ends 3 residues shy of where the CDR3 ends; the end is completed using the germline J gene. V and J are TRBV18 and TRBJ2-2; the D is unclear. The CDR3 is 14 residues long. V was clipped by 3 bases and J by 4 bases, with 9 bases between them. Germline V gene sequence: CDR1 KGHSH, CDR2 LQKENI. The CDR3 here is CASSPLRGTGELFF. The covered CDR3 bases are TGTGCCAGCTCACCCCTCCGAGGCACCGGGGAG.

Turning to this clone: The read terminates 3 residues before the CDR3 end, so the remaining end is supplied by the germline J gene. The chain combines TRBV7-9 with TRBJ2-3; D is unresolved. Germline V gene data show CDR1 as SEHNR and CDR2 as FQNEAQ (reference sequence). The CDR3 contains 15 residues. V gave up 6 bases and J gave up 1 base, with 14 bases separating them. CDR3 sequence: CASSSDPLGTDTQYF. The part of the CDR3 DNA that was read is TGTGCCAGCAGTTCCGACCCCCTAGGCACAGATACG.

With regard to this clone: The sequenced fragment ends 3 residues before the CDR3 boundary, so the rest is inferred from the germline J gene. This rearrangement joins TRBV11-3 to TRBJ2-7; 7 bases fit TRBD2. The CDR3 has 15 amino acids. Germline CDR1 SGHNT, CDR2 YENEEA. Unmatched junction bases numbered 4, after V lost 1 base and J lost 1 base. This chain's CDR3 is CASSLAAGLSYEQYF. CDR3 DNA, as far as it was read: TGTGCCAGCAGCTTAGCAGCGGGGCTATCCTACGAG.

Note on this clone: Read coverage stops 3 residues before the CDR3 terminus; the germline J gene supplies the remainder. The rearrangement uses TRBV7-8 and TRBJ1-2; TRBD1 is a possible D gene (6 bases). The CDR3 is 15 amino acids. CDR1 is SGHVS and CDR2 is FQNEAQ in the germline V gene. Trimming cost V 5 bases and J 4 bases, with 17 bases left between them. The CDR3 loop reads CASSLQGRVFYGYTF. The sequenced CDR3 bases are TGTGCCAGCAGCCTCCAGGGGCGAGTCTTCTATGGC.

CDR3 DNA, as far as it was read: TGCGCCAGCAGCTTGGGCCTGAAGGAGACAGGGAACTATGGC. This sequence encodes CASSLGLKETGNYG. The CDR3, in full, reads CASSLGLKETGNYGYTF. The chain links TRBV5-1 to TRBJ1-2, with 7 bases identical to TRBD1. The CDR3 extends 3 residues past the end of the read, so its final part is completed from the germline J gene. Germline trimming cut 0 bases from V and 2 bases from J; bases unmatched to any gene: 10. The length of the CDR3 is 17 residues. Germline V gives CDR1 SGHRS, CDR2 YFSETQ.

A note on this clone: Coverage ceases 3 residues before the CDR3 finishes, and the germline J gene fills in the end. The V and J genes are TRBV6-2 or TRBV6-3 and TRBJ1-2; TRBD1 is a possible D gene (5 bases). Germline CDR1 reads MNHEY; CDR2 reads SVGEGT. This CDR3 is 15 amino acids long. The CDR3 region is CASSYSIQGVYDYTF. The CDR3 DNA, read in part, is TGTGCCAGCAGTTACTCGATCCAGGGAGTCTACGAC.

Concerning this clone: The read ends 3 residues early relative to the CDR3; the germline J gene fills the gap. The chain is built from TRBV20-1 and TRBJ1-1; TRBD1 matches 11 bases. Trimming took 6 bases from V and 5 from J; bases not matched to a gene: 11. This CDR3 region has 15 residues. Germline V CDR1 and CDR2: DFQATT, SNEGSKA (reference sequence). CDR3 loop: CSARWTGGAKTEAFF. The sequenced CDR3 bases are TGCAGTGCGAGGTGGACAGGGGGCGCAAAGACTGAA.

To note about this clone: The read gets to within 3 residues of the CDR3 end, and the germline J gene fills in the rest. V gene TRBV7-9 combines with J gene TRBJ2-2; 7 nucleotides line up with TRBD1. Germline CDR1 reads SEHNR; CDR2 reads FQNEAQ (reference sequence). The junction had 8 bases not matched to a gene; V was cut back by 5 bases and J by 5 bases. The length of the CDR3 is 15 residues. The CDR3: CASSPNRGPTGELFF. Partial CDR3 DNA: TGTGCCAGCAGCCCCAACAGGGGTCCAACCGGGGAG.